Included here is one T cell receptor (beta chain) sequence, with context. The antigen is not known. Patients aged 18 to 65 had newly diagnosed hyperthyroidism lasting under 2 months. Uncontrolled infection, other autoimmune disease, pregnancy or lactation led to exclusion. TCR beta CDR3 sequences were amplified from RNA transcripts. The TCR CDR3 first-round RT-PCR relied on the HTBI primer set. One entry per CDR3 protein results from TCRdb running MiXCR on the multiplex PCR reads. The sample holds about 420,000 distinct CDR3 sequences, 15% to 19% seen once. The data were obtained in a study of T cells in Graves' hyperthyroidism and ophthalmopathy. Findings and caveats of the study: Researchers found most expanded thyroid clonotypes above 0.001 in blood as well. In simple terms, a model built on 13 V-J features told ophthalmopathy apart from stable hyperthyroidism.

Germline V gene data show CDR1 as SNHLY and CDR2 as FYNNEI. V shed 4 bases and J shed 4 bases, with 21 bases lying between them. CDR3 length equals 17 residues. The sample comprised blood. The sequence came from a woman aged 18-35 years with Graves' hyperthyroidism. The rearrangement joins TRBV2 to TRBJ2-3, with a tentative D call TRBD2 (6 bases). The CDR3 sequence is CASSGPGLVGGPDTQYF. CDR3 DNA sequence: TGTGCCAGCAGTGGTCCGGGACTCGTGGGCGGCCCAGATACGCAGTATTTT.